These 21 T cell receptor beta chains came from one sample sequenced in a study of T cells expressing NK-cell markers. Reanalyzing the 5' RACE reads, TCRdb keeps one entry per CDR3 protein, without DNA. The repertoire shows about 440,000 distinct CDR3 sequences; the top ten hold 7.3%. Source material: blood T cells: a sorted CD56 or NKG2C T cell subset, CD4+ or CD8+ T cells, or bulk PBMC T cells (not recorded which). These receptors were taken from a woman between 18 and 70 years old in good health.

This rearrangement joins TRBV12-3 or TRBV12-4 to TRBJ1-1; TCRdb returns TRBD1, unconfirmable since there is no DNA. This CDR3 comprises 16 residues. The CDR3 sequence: CASKPGQGRMNTEAFF.

The CDR3 loop is CASSKEEIAKHTGELFF. This chain uses TRBV21-1 with TRBJ2-2. TRBV21-1 is a listed pseudogene. The length of the CDR3 is 17 residues.

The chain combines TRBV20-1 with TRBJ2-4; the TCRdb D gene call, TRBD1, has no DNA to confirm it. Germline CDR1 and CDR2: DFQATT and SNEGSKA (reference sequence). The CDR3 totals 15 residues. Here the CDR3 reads CSARDLGALPNIQYF.

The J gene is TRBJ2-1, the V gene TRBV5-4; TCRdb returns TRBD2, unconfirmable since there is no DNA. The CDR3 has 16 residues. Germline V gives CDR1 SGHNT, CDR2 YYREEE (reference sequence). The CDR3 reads CASSFLKGGGHNEQFF.

The CDR3 is CASSQPRMAEAFF. J is TRBJ1-1 and V is TRBV4-1. Per the germline V gene, CDR1 is MGHRA and CDR2 is YSYEKL. This CDR3 comprises 13 residues.

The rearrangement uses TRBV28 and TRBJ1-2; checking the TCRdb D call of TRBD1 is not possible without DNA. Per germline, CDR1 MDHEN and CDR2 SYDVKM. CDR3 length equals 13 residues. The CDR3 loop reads CASSFRRAYGYTF.

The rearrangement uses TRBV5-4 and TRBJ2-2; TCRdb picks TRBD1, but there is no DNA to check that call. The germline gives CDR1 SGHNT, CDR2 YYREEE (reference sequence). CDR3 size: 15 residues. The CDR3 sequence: CASSLAGPETGELFF.

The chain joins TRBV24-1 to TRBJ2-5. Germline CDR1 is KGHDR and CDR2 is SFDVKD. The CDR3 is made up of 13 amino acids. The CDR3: CATSDRHQDNQYF.

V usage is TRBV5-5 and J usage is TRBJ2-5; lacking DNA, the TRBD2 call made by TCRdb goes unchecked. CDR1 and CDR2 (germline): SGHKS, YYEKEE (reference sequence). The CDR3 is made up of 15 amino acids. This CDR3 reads CASSPSGSPQETQYF.

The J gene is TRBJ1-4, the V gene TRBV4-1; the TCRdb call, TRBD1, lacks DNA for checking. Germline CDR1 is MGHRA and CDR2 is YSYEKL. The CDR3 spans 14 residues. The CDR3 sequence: CASSPRRGSEKLFF.

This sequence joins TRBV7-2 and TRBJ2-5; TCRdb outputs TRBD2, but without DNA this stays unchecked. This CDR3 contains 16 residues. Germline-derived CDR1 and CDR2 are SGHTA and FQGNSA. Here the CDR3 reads CASSVTSGGLGETQYF.

The CDR3 sequence: CASSLQGAGTDTQYF. This chain links TRBV7-3 with TRBJ2-3; TCRdb calls TRBD1, which cannot be checked without DNA. Germline V gives CDR1 SGHTA, CDR2 FQGTGA. The CDR3 totals 15 residues.

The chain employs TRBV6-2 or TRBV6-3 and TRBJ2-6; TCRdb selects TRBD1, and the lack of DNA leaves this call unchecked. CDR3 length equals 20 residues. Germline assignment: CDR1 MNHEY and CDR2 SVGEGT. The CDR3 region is CASSYYPPSTGISGANVLTF.

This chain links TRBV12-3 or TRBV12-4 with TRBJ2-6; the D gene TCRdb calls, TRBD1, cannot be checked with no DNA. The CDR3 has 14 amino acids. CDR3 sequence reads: CASSVTGGANVLTF.

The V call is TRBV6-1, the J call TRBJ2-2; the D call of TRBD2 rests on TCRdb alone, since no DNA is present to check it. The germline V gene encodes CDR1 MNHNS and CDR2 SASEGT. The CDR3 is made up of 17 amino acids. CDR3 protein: CARTPGAHPSNTGELFF.

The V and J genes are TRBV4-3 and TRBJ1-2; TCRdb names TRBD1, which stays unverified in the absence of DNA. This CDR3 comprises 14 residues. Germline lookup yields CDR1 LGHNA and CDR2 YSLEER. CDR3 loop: CASRRQGSNYGYTF.

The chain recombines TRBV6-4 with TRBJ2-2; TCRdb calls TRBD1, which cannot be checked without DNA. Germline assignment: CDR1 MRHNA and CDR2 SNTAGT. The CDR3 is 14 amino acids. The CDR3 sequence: CASSEKGGTGELFF.

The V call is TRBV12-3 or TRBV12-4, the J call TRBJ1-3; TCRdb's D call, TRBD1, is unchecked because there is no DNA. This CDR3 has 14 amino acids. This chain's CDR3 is CASSPTGHRNTIYF.

The CDR3 loop reads CASSDRAGPNTGELFF. V is TRBV4-3 and J is TRBJ2-2; TCRdb's D call of TRBD1 is untestable without DNA. There are 16 residues in the CDR3. Per germline, CDR1 LGHNA and CDR2 YSLEER.

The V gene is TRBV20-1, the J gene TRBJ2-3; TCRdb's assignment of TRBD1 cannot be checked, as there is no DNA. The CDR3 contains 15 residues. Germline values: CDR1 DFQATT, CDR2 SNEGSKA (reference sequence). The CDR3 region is CSARVSGGPTDTQYF.

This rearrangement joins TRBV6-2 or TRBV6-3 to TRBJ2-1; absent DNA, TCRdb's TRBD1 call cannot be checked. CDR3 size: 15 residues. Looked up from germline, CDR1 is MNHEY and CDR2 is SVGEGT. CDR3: CASSRGGTAYNEQFF.